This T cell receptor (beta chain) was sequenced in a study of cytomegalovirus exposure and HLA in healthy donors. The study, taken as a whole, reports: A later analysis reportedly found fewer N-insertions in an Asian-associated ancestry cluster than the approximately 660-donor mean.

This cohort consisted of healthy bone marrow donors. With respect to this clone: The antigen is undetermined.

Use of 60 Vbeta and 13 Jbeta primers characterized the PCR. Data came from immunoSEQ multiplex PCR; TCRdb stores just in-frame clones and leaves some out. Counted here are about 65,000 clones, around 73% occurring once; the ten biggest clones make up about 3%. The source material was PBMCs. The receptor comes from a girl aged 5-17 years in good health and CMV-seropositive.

The CDR3 DNA follows: TGTGCCAGCAGCCGACTAGCGGGAGACACCGGGGAGCTGTTTTTT. As protein: CASSRLAGDTGELFF. This chain uses TRBV7-7 with TRBJ2-2, with TRBD2 matching 12 bases. V shed 5 bases, J shed 3 bases, and the junction held 1 base outside the gene matches. The CDR3 extends over 15 amino acids. Germline V CDR1 and CDR2: SSHAT, FNYEAQ (reference sequence).